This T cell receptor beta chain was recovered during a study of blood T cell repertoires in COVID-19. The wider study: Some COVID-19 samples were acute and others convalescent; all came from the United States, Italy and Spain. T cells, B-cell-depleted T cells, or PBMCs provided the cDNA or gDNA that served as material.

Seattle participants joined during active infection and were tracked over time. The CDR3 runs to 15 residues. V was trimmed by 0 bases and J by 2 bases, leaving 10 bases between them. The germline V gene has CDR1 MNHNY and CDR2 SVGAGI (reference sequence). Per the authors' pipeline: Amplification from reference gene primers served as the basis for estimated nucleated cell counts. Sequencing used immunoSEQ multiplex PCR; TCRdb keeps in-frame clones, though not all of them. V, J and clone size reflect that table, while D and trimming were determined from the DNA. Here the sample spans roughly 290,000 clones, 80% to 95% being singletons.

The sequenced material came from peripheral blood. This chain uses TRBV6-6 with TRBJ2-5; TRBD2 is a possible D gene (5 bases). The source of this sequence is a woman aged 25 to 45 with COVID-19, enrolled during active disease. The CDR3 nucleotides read TGTGCCAGCAGTTACTCTACGGGATATCAAGAGACCCAGTACTTC. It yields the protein CASSYSTGYQETQYF.